The sequence of this T cell receptor beta chain was determined in a study of radiation and T cells in renal cell carcinoma. Remarks on this clone: Antigen: not known.

Described time point: blood 4 weeks post-SBRT, at nephrectomy. The treatment denotes: 15 Gy SBRT to primary tumor, nephrectomy 4 weeks later. Radiation-treated patients gave blood at baseline, week 2 and week 4. The patient's renal cell carcinoma had clear cell pathology. Data came from immunoSEQ multiplex PCR; TCRdb stores just in-frame clones and leaves some out. The sample holds 130,000 to 150,000 clones, 86% seen once. The CDR3 length is 11 residues. Germline loops: CDR1 SGHNT, CDR2 YYREEE (reference sequence). V was trimmed by 5 bases and J by 4 bases, leaving 5 bases between them. Study conclusions and caveats: No pretreatment tumor biopsies were available for baseline clonotypes. Top tumor clonotypes rose in blood 2 weeks post-radiation, then contracted.

The TCR was taken from a woman aged 45-65 years with renal cell carcinoma. The J gene is TRBJ2-3, the V gene TRBV5-4, with no clear D. The sequenced sample was blood, obtained from a patient whose treatment included radiotherapy and nephrectomy. The CDR3 bases are TGTGCCAGCAGTACCCCAGATACGCAGTATTTT. Its translation: CASSTPDTQYF. Variable domain in full (rest from reference TRBV5-4 and TRBJ2-3): ETGVTQSPTHLIKTRGQQVTLRCSSQSGHNTVSWYQQALGQGPQFIFQYYREEENGRGNFPPRFSGLQFPNYSSELNVNALELDDSALYLCASSTPDTQYFGPGTRLTVL.